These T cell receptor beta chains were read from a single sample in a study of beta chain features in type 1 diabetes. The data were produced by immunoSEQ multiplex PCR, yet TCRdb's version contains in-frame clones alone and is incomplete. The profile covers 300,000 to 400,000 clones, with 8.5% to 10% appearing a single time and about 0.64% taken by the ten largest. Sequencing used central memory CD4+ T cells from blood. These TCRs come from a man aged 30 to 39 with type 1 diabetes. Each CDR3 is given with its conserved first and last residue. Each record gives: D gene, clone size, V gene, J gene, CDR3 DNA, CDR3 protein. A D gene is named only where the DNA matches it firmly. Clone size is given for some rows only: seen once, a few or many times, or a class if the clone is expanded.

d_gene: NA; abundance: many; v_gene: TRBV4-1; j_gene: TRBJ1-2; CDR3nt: TGCGCCAGCAGCCAGTTGACAGCTAACTATGGCTACACCTTC; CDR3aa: CASSQLTANYGYTF
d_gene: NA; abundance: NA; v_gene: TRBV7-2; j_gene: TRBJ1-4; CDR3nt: TGTGCCAGCAGCTTCCGCGGGCTCACTAATGAAAAACTGTTTTTT; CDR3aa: CASSFRGLTNEKLFF
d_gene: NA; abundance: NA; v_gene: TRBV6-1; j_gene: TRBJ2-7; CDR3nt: TGTGCCAGCAGTCTAGACAGGTTCGAGCAGTACTTC; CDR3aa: CASSLDRFEQYF
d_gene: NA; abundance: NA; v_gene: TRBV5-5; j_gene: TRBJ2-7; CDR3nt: TGTGCCAGCAGCTTGGGACGGGAGTACGAGCAGTACTTC; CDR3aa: CASSLGREYEQYF
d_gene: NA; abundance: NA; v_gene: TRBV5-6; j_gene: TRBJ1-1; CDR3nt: TGTGCCAGCAGCCCTGGGAGGGTCCGACAGAGCACTGAAGCTTTCTTT; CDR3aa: CASSPGRVRQSTEAFF
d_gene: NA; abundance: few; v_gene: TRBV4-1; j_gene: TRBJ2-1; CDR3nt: TGCGCCAGCAGCCAAGGGTCTGTGGGGTCCTACAATGAGCAGTTCTTC; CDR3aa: CASSQGSVGSYNEQFF
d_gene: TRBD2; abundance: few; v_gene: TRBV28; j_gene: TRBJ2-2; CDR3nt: TGTGCCAGCAGTTTGGTGGCTAGCGGGAAGACCGGGGAGCTGTTTTTT; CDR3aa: CASSLVASGKTGELFF
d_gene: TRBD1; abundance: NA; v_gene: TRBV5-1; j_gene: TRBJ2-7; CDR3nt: TGCGCCAGCAGCCCAAGACAGGGGACCCTCTCCTACGAGCAGTACTTC; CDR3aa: CASSPRQGTLSYEQYF
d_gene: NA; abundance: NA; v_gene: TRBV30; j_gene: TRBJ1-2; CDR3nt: TGTGCCTGGAGTGTGAACTATGGCTACACCTTC; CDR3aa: CAWSVNYGYTF
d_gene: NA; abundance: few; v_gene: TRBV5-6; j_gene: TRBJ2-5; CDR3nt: TGTGCCAGCAGCTTGGCGGGGCGACAAGAGACCCAGTACTTC; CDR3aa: CASSLAGRQETQYF
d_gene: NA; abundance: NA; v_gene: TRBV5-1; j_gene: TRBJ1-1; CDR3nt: TGCGCCAGCAGCTTGGCAGAAGTGAACACTGAAGCTTTCTTT; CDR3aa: CASSLAEVNTEAFF
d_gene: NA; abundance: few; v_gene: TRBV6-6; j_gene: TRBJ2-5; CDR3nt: TGTGCCAGCAGTTACTATAGCGGAGAAGAGACCCAGTACTTC; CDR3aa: CASSYYSGEETQYF
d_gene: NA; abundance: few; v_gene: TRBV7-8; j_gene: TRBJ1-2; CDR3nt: TGTGCCAGCAGCTTAAACCCCCAGGATATGGTCTATGGCTACACCTTC; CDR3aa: CASSLNPQDMVYGYTF
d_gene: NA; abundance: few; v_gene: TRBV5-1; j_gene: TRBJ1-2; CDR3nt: TGCGCCAGCAGCTTGGTGCCGGGCAACTATGGCTACACCTTC; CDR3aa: CASSLVPGNYGYTF
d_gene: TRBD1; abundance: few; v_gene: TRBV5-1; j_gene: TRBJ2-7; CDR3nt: TGCGCCAGCAGCTTGAATAACAGGGGGACCTGGGAGCAGTACTTC; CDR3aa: CASSLNNRGTWEQYF
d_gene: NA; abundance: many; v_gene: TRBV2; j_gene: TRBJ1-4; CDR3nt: TGTGCCAGCAGTGAGCCCGCTCCGGGAAAACTGTTTTTT; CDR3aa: CASSEPAPGKLFF
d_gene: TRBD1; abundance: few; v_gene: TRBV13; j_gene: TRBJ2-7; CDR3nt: TGTGCCAGCAGACAGAGACGACAGGGGAACTACGAGCAGTACTTC; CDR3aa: CASRQRRQGNYEQYF
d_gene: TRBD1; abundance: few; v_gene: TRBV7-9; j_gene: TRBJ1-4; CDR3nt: TGTGCCAGCAGCTTTCGGAGACAGGGGGCGATTGGTAATGAAAAACTGTTTTTT; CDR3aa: CASSFRRQGAIGNEKLFF